Following are 25 T cell receptor beta chains from one sample sequenced in a study of blood T cells in healthy people across ages. For the second PCR, which ran for 7 to 11 cycles, a sample-barcoded 5' primer and a J-beta primer mix were used. MiXCR was run by TCRdb on the 5' RACE reads, yielding one entry per CDR3 protein. The sample has hundreds of thousands of distinct CDR3 sequences; 32% are singletons. The sample was blood. Source of these receptors: a woman older than 75 in good health.

This clonotype was picked up many times. This chain joins TRBV7-9 and TRBJ1-2; D remains ambiguous. The CDR3 extends over 10 amino acids. Germline loops: CDR1 SEHNR, CDR2 FQNEAQ (reference sequence). Trimming removed 10 bases from V and 4 bases from J, with 7 bases in between. CDR3 sequence reads: CANRRYGYTF. The CDR3 DNA follows: TGTGCCAATCGGCGCTATGGCTACACCTTC.

In its sample, this clonotype was seen a few times. The rearrangement joins TRBV6-1 to TRBJ1-4; 9 bases align to TRBD1. The CDR3 extends over 15 amino acids. The germline CDR1 and CDR2 sequences are MNHNS and SASEGT. Germline trimming cut 2 bases from V and 2 bases from J; bases unmatched to any gene: 0. CDR3 bases: TGTGCCAGCAGTGAAACAGGGGGCACTAATGAAAAACTGTTTTTT. Translating it yields CASSETGGTNEKLFF.

This clonotype was found many times. The rearrangement links TRBV11-2 to TRBJ1-2; TRBD1 is a possible D gene (5 bases). The V and J ends lost 1 base and 6 bases respectively, with 6 bases between them. Germline CDR1 and CDR2: SGHAT and FQNNGV. This CDR3 is 12 amino acids long. The CDR3 loop reads CASSLAGNGYTF. CDR3 coding DNA: TGTGCCAGCAGCTTAGCAGGGAATGGCTACACCTTC.

This clonotype was picked up many times. The rearrangement links TRBV7-2 to TRBJ2-3; weak D call: TRBD2 (5 bases). The V gene's germline CDR1 is SGHTA and CDR2 FQGNSA. The CDR3 runs 15 residues. The V end was cut by 1 base, the J end by 2 bases, with 10 bases between. CDR3 region: CASSLGGLDTDTQYF. The CDR3 DNA sequence: TGTGCCAGCAGCTTAGGCGGACTTGACACAGATACGCAGTATTTT.

Regarding this clonotype: Just one base apart from a much larger clone, this may be a read error. V and J are TRBV20-1 and TRBJ2-5, with a tentative D call TRBD1 (6 bases). The end of the DNA is better explained by TRBJ2-1, so the J call may be wrong. The CDR3 is 15 residues long. Germline CDR1 DFQATT, CDR2 SNEGSKA (reference sequence). The CDR3 loop reads CSASSRGTQQETQFF. CDR3 nucleotides: TGCAGTGCTTCTTCTAGGGGGACACAACAAGAGACCCAGTTCTTC.

This clonotype was seen ten or more times. V and J are TRBV5-4 and TRBJ2-3; 11 bases line up with TRBD1. After removal of 2 bases from V and 5 bases from J, the junction contained 7 bases not matched to a gene. CDR1 is SGHNT, CDR2 YYREEE, per germline (reference sequence). This CDR3 region has 16 residues. CDR3 in amino acids: CASSFGTGGYQDTQYF. The CDR3 DNA reads as TGTGCCAGCAGCTTCGGGACAGGGGGTTATCAAGATACGCAGTATTTT.

The V and J genes are TRBV4-1 and TRBJ1-2; TRBD1 is a possible D gene (6 bases). This CDR3 region has 13 residues. Per germline, CDR1 MGHRA and CDR2 YSYEKL. Between the trimmed V and J ends, which lost 4 bases and 11 bases, there was a span of 17 bases. The CDR3 spells CASSPSPARGYTF. The CDR3 DNA reads as TGCGCCAGCAGCCCGAGCCCAGCCAGGGGTTACACCTTC.

This clonotype was detected many times. The chain has TRBV20-1 and TRBJ2-5, with 12 bases fitting TRBD2. The junction had 12 bases not matched to a gene; V was cut back by 3 bases and J by 4 bases. The CDR3 consists of 17 residues. CDR1 and CDR2 (germline): DFQATT, SNEGSKA (reference sequence). CDR3 nucleotide sequence: TGCAGTGCTAGCGCCTTCCCTACTAGCGGGGGGACAGAGACCCAGTACTTC. As protein: CSASAFPTSGGTETQYF.

The V and J genes are TRBV5-4 and TRBJ1-4; D is ambiguous. V lost 0 bases and J lost 5, with 8 bases in between. The V gene's germline CDR1 is SGHNT and CDR2 YYREEE (reference sequence). The CDR3 loop spans 14 amino acids. Written as DNA, the CDR3 is TGTGCCAGCAGCTTGGGGGTAACGAATGAAAAACTGTTTTTT. Translating gives CASSLGVTNEKLFF.

This clonotype was counted many times. The chain couples TRBV7-9 to TRBJ1-2; 11 bases fit TRBD1. The CDR3 has 15 residues. The ends lost 5 bases at V and 4 bases at J; junction bases unmatched: 6. The germline CDR1 and CDR2 sequences are SEHNR and FQNEAQ (reference sequence). The CDR3 nucleotides are TGTGCCAGCAGCCCCCCCGGGACAGGGGGCTATGGCTACACCTTC. Amino acids: CASSPPGTGGYGYTF. Variable domain in full (rest from reference TRBV7-9 and TRBJ1-2): DTGVSQNPRHKITKRGQNVTFRCDPISEHNRLYWYRQTLGQGPEFLTYFQNEAQLEKSRLLSDRFSAERPKGSFSTLEIQRTEQGDSAMYLCASSPPGTGGYGYTFGSGTRLTVV.

This clonotype was observed at least ten times. The chain carries TRBV7-9 and TRBJ2-2, with 7 bases aligning to TRBD1. V was clipped by 4 bases and J by 5 bases; unmatched bases: 10. This CDR3 spans 16 amino acids. Germline lookup yields CDR1 SEHNR and CDR2 FQNEAQ (reference sequence). CDR3 region: CASSSARGQRTGELFF. CDR3 DNA sequence: TGTGCCAGCAGCTCAGCAAGGGGGCAGCGGACCGGGGAGCTGTTTTTT.

Note on this clonotype: This may stem from a read error, because a much larger clone lies one nucleotide away. V and J are TRBV7-3 and TRBJ2-7; 10 bases line up with TRBD1. V shed 5 bases, J shed 7 bases, and the junction held 23 bases outside the gene matches. The CDR3 runs 19 residues. Germline assignment: CDR1 SGHTA and CDR2 FQGTGA. The chain's CDR3 is CASSPIGTGDVRVYNEQYF. The CDR3 DNA reads TGTGCCAGCAGCCCCATCGGGACAGGGGACGTTCGGGTCTACAATGAGCAGTACTTC.

This clonotype appeared a few times. This could be a read error, since a much larger clone is one nucleotide away. The chain joins TRBV11-2 to TRBJ2-7; D is perhaps TRBD1 (6 bases). CDR3 length: 13 amino acids. V lost 5 bases, J lost 7 bases, and 15 bases lay in between. Germline-derived CDR1 and CDR2 are SGHAT and FQNNGV. The CDR3: CASSVTGINEQYF. As DNA, the CDR3 is TGTGCCAGCAGCGTGACAGGCATCAATGAGCAGTACTTC.

This clonotype was observed at least ten times. V gene TRBV28 combines with J gene TRBJ2-3; D possibly corresponds to TRBD1 (6 bases). This CDR3 is built from 12 residues. Germline V gene sequence: CDR1 MDHEN, CDR2 SYDVKM. Trimming took 8 bases from V and 4 from J, leaving 10 bases between them. This CDR3 reads CASVGTSDTQYF. DNA for the CDR3: TGTGCCAGCGTGGGGACATCAGATACGCAGTATTTT.

The rearrangement joins TRBV15 to TRBJ1-4; possibly TRBD1 for D (5 bases). Trimming took off 4 bases at V and 6 bases at J, with 24 bases between the two ends. This CDR3 region has 18 residues. Germline CDR1 and CDR2: LNHNV and YYDKDF (reference sequence). The CDR3 loop reads CATSIDNQGPGVDEKLFF. CDR3 DNA: TGTGCCACCAGCATCGACAACCAGGGTCCGGGTGTGGATGAAAAACTGTTTTTT. Full variable domain (outside the CDR3, taken from reference TRBV15 and TRBJ1-4): DAMVIQNPRYQVTQFGKPVTLSCSQTLNHNVMYWYQQKSSQAPKLLFHYYDKDFNNEADTPDNFQSRRPNTSFCFLDIRSPGLGDTAMYLCATSIDNQGPGVDEKLFFGSGTQLSVL.

Here the CDR3 reads CSALGQLTSMNTEAFF. In nucleotides, the CDR3 is TGCAGTGCCCTGGGACAGTTGACATCCATGAACACTGAAGCTTTCTTT. This chain links TRBV20-1 with TRBJ1-1; 7 bases align to TRBD1. This CDR3 spans 16 amino acids. Germline V lookup: CDR1 DFQATT, CDR2 SNEGSKA (reference sequence). V gave up 6 bases and J gave up 0 bases; unmatched junction bases: 13.

As DNA, the CDR3 is TGCAGTGCTAGAGATCCCGGGACTAGCAGAATGTTTGAGCAGTTCTTC. It translates to CSARDPGTSRMFEQFF. V usage is TRBV20-1 and J usage is TRBJ2-1, with TRBD2 matching 9 bases. This CDR3 has 16 amino acids. The germline CDR1 and CDR2 sequences are DFQATT and SNEGSKA (reference sequence). Germline trimming cut 0 bases from V and 9 bases from J; bases unmatched to any gene: 12.

This clonotype was counted many times. The gene calls are TRBV5-1 and TRBJ1-5; 10 bases align to TRBD1. The germline V gene encodes CDR1 SGHRS and CDR2 YFSETQ. This CDR3 is built from 15 residues. The J segment lost 5 bases and the V segment lost 3 bases, leaving 5 bases of the junction unmatched. CDR3 residues: CASSSGTGVDQPQHF. In DNA, the CDR3 is TGCGCCAGCAGCTCCGGGACAGGGGTGGATCAGCCCCAGCATTTT.

The genes are TRBV20-1 and TRBJ2-1; 7 bases map to TRBD2. The V gene end was trimmed by 6 bases and the J gene end by 10 bases; junction bases not matched to a gene: 15. The germline V gene encodes CDR1 DFQATT and CDR2 SNEGSKA (reference sequence). This CDR3 region has 14 residues. The CDR3 spells CSASRLALSYEQFF. The CDR3 region has the DNA TGCAGTGCCAGCAGACTAGCCCTCTCCTACGAGCAGTTCTTC.

This clonotype showed up just a few times. A much larger clonotype is one base distant, so this may be a read error. The chain employs TRBV6-1 and TRBJ2-7, with 10 bases fitting TRBD1. The V gene end was trimmed by 4 bases and the J gene end by 7 bases; junction bases not matched to a gene: 10. Germline assignment: CDR1 MNHNS and CDR2 SASEGT. There are 15 residues in the CDR3. The CDR3 region is CASSGTGGPYNEQYF. The CDR3, as DNA: TGTGCCAGCAGTGGGACAGGGGGACCCTACAATGAGCAGTACTTC.

This chain uses TRBV7-6 with TRBJ2-3; 11 bases map to TRBD2. CDR1 SGHVS and CDR2 FNYEAQ come from the germline V gene. CDR3 length equals 16 residues. V trimming: 1 base; J trimming: 4 bases; junction bases outside the gene matches: 4. The CDR3 region is CASSLVISGRADTQYF. CDR3 nucleotides: TGTGCCAGCAGCTTAGTCATTAGCGGGAGGGCAGATACGCAGTATTTT.

A word on this clonotype: The junction shows a germline mismatch at one end, possibly a read error. The CDR3 sequence is CASREGGTEKLFF. The CDR3, as DNA: TGTGCCAGCAGGGAAGGGGGCACTGAAAAACTGTTTTTT. This chain uses TRBV2 with TRBJ1-4; the match to TRBD1 covers 7 bases. CDR1 and CDR2 from the germline V gene are SNHLY and FYNNEI. CDR3 size: 13 residues. The full variable domain, rest sourced from reference TRBV2 and TRBJ1-4, is EPEVTQTPSHQVTQMGQEVILRCVPISNHLYFYWYRQILGQKVEFLVSFYNNEISEKSEIFDDQFSVERPDGSNFTLKIRSTKLEDSAMYFCASREGGTEKLFFGSGTQLSVL.

This clonotype appeared many times. The gene calls are TRBV6-5 and TRBJ2-5, with TRBD1 as a possible D gene (5 bases). The V gene's germline CDR1 is MNHEY and CDR2 SVGAGI. CDR3 size: 16 residues. Deletions cut 0 bases from V and 3 bases from J, with 14 bases between. This CDR3 is CASSYSRNLGEETQYF. In DNA, the CDR3 is TGTGCCAGCAGTTACTCGAGGAACCTAGGGGAAGAGACCCAGTACTTC.

This clonotype was counted a few times. The rearrangement uses TRBV7-3 and TRBJ2-2; 10 bases are a match to TRBD1. Germline-derived CDR1 and CDR2 are SGHTA and FQGTGA. V shed 5 bases, J shed 7 bases, and the junction held 7 bases outside the gene matches. CDR3 length equals 15 residues. The CDR3 nucleotides are TGTGCCAGCAGCGAGACAGGGGGCGCAAGCGGGGAGCTGTTTTTT. Its translation is CASSETGGASGELFF.

This clonotype was picked up many times. The chain employs TRBV29-1 and TRBJ1-5; D gene uncertain. Germline CDR1 reads SQVTM; CDR2 reads ANQGSEA. The germline V and J ends were trimmed by 4 bases and 5 bases, with 6 bases remaining between them. The CDR3 consists of 11 residues. CDR3 region: CSVGGDQPQHF. The CDR3 bases are TGCAGCGTTGGTGGGGATCAGCCCCAGCATTTT.